Presented here are 2 T cell receptor beta chains from one specimen sequenced in a study of T-cell memory formation after mild COVID-19 listed by TCRdb under 2021. Library preparation employed 5' RACE. Sequencing instrument: Illumina NovaSeq 6000. TCRdb reanalyzed the raw reads on its own, using fastp at Q25 for trimming and MiXCR for clone calling, and kept in-frame beta chains. Every distinct CDR3 protein forms one entry, paired with its most common genes and DNA. The sample profile shows about 430,000 distinct CDR3 sequences; 24% of them were found once. Roughly 8.7% of the sample belongs to the ten largest clones. Material for sequencing was PBMCs or a T cell subset sorted from them (not recorded which). The receptor set was obtained from an adult woman who had mild COVID-19 (a few samples of this study predate the infection). The sample titles of this study are shuffled in the database, so cell type and time point are left out; the donor was told from shared clones.

The V and J genes are TRBV9 and TRBJ1-2, with 7 bases matching TRBD1. Germline assignment: CDR1 SGDLS and CDR2 YYNGEE. The CDR3 length is 12 residues. V lost 1 base and J lost 7; bases outside the gene matches: 1. The CDR3 DNA reads TGTGCCAGCAGCGTACCAGGGGGTGGCTACACCTTC. This encodes CASSVPGGGYTF.

The chain employs TRBV20-1 and TRBJ2-7; tentative D call: TRBD2 (5 bases). Looked up from germline, CDR1 is DFQATT and CDR2 is SNEGSKA (reference sequence). The V end lost 1 base, the J end lost 0 bases, and 10 bases lay between the germline ends. The CDR3 totals 14 residues. Here the CDR3 DNA reads TGCAGTGCTAGAGTTAGCGCTAGCTCCTACGAGCAGTACTTC. It specifies CSARVSASSYEQYF.